Given below is one T cell receptor (beta chain) in context. Its antigen remains unknown. The data were obtained in a study of cytomegalovirus exposure and HLA in healthy donors. The CDR3 length is 13 residues. In germline, CDR1 is SGHAT, CDR2 FQNNGV. V gave up 7 bases and J gave up 6 bases, with 13 bases separating them. Broader study findings: A later analysis linked some 17,000 TCR beta sequences to HLA alleles at 0.05 false discovery rate. Some V segments could not be told apart, so they were left out, TRBV6-2 and TRBV6-3 among them. Productive status was seen about 87% or about 30% of the time for most TCR beta V segments in an earlier analysis. In a later analysis, donors in an Asian-associated ancestry cluster reportedly had fewer N-insertions in productive TCRs than the cohort mean.

PCR employed 60 Vbeta and 13 Jbeta primers. Generated by immunoSEQ multiplex PCR, the TCRdb table keeps only in-frame clones and is missing some. Of about 140,000 clones listed, 60% to 80% are singletons. The sample comprised PBMCs. This clonotype was obtained from a young man in good health and CMV-seronegative. V is TRBV11-2 and J is TRBJ2-1; D is unclear. CDR3 residues: CASTHLAPNEQFF. The CDR3 coding sequence is TGTGCCAGCACCCATTTAGCCCCCAATGAGCAGTTCTTC. Combining the CDR3 with reference TRBV11-2 and TRBJ2-1 gives the whole variable domain EAGVAQSPRYKIIEKRQSVAFWCNPISGHATLYWYQQILGQGPKLLIQFQNNGVVDDSQLPKDRFSAERLKGVDSTLKIQPAKLEDSAVYLCASTHLAPNEQFFGPGTRLTVL.